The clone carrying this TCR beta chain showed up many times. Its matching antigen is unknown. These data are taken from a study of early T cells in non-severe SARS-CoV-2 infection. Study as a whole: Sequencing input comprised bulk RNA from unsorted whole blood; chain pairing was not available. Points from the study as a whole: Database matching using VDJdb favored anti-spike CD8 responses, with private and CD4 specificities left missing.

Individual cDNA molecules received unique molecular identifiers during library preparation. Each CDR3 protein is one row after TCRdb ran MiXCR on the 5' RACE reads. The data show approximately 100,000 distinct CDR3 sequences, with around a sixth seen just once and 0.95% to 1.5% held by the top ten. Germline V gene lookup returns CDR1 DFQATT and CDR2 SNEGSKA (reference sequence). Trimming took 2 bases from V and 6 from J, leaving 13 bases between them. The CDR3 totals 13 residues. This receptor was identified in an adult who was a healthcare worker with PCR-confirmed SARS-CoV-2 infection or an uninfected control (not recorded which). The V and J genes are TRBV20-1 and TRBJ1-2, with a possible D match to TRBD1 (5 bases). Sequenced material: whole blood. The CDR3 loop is CSARTGVIDGYTF. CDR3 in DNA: TGCAGTGCTAGAACGGGGGTAATAGATGGCTACACCTTC.